These 31 T cell receptor beta chains came from one sample sequenced in a study of metastatic and nonmetastatic thyroid tumors. Every patient underwent thyroid surgery untreated. TCRdb re-called clones via MiXCR from the PCR reads. The sample includes under 30,000 clones, 20% to 25% seen only once; the top ten take under 45%. What was sequenced was blood. Receptors were obtained from a female donor with papillary thyroid cancer or a benign thyroid nodule (not recorded which). Some clones in this sample may be carry-over from other donors' samples.

The chain employs TRBV18 and TRBJ1-2; no clear D. V lost 2 bases and J lost 5, with 12 bases in between. In germline, CDR1 is KGHSH, CDR2 LQKENI. The CDR3 is 14 amino acids. The CDR3 coding sequence is TGTGCCAGCTCACCAGGAAAACGAAGGTATGGCTACACCTTC. Protein sequence: CASSPGKRRYGYTF.

This clone showed up many times. The V gene is TRBV12-3 or TRBV12-4, the J gene TRBJ1-2; 8 nucleotides match TRBD1. The CDR3 has 16 amino acids. After removal of 2 bases from V and 8 bases from J, the junction contained 13 bases not matched to a gene. The CDR3 DNA follows: TGTGCCAGCAGTTTAAAAGATACAGGGGGTTCTGGCGGCTACACCTTC. Translating gives CASSLKDTGGSGGYTF.

The chain joins TRBV5-1 to TRBJ2-2, with D possibly being TRBD2 (6 bases). The CDR3 totals 16 residues. The germline V gene encodes CDR1 SGHRS and CDR2 YFSETQ. V was trimmed by 0 bases and J by 5 bases, leaving 14 bases between them. CDR3 sequence reads: CASSLAGRTDTGELFF. As DNA, the CDR3 is TGCGCCAGCAGCTTGGCCGGGAGAACGGATACCGGGGAGCTGTTTTTT. Filled out from reference TRBV5-1 and TRBJ2-2, the complete variable domain reads KAGVTQTPRYLIKTRGQQVTLSCSPISGHRSVSWYQQTPGQGLQFLFEYFSETQRNKGNFPGRFSGRQFSNSRSEMNVSTLELGDSALYLCASSLAGRTDTGELFFGEGSRLTVL.

The chain joins TRBV5-1 to TRBJ2-7; a weak D match, TRBD2 (6 bases). Trimming shortened V by 5 bases and J by 3 bases, and 15 bases separated the two germline ends. Germline V gene data show CDR1 as SGHRS and CDR2 as YFSETQ. CDR3 length equals 14 residues. The CDR3 bases are TGCGCCAGCAGAACCGGGCTCGGGGGCTACGAGCAGTACTTC. It specifies CASRTGLGGYEQYF.

This clone was observed a few times. This chain joins TRBV6-1 and TRBJ2-7; D remains ambiguous. V lost 4 bases to trimming and J lost 0 bases, with 10 bases between them. The CDR3 has 14 amino acids. The germline V gene encodes CDR1 MNHNS and CDR2 SASEGT. In DNA form, the CDR3 reads TGTGCCAGCAGTGTACAGCTCAGCTCCTACGAGCAGTACTTC. Its protein product is CASSVQLSSYEQYF.

This chain's CDR3 is CASSPLGTGGIQPQHF. The CDR3 DNA reads as TGTGCCAGTAGTCCGCTCGGGACAGGGGGAATTCAGCCCCAGCATTTT. This chain connects TRBV19 to TRBJ1-5, with 11 bases lining up with TRBD1. Unmatched junction bases numbered 9, after V lost 5 bases and J lost 6 bases. Looked up from germline, CDR1 is LNHDA and CDR2 is SQIVND (reference sequence). This CDR3 comprises 16 residues. Full variable domain (remainder filled in from reference TRBV19 and TRBJ1-5): DGGITQSPKYLFRKEGQNVTLSCEQNLNHDAMYWYRQDPGQGLRLIYYSQIVNDFQKGDIAEGYSVSREKKESFPLTVTSAQKNPTAFYLCASSPLGTGGIQPQHFGDGTRLSIL.

For this clone: The conserved phenylalanine or tryptophan is not found at the CDR3 terminus, so this likely reflects a read error. CDR3 loop: CAISQGSSSGTETQYV. DNA for the CDR3: TGTGCCATCAGCCAAGGATCAAGTTCGGGAACAGAGACGCAGTATGTT. The gene calls are TRBV10-3 and TRBJ2-3, with D maybe TRBD2 (5 bases). Germline loops: CDR1 ENHRY, CDR2 SYGVKD. This CDR3 comprises 16 residues.

By share, this clone ranks as medium-sized. The chain joins TRBV6-1 to TRBJ1-6; D gene uncertain. Germline values: CDR1 MNHNS, CDR2 SASEGT. The CDR3 spans 15 residues. With 2 bases removed from V and 6 bases from J, the gap between germline ends came to 11 bases. The CDR3 spells CASSEYVSFNSPLHF. CDR3 nucleotide sequence: TGTGCCAGCAGTGAATACGTCAGCTTTAATTCACCCCTCCACTTT.

The chain links TRBV20-1 to TRBJ1-2; no definite D call. This CDR3 is built from 14 residues. V lost 6 bases, J lost 4 bases, and 18 bases lay in between. The germline V gene encodes CDR1 DFQATT and CDR2 SNEGSKA (reference sequence). The CDR3 region is CSAQVPGQVYGYTF. CDR3 sequence (DNA): TGCAGTGCCCAAGTCCCGGGCCAGGTCTATGGCTACACCTTC.

This clone has just a few counts. The gene calls are TRBV30 and TRBJ1-6, with 8 bases matching TRBD1. With V trimmed by 8 bases and J by 10 bases, 10 bases remained unmatched. The CDR3 has 13 residues. The germline gives CDR1 GTSNPN, CDR2 SVGIG (reference sequence). In nucleotides, the CDR3 is TGTGCCGGGGGGGGGACAGGCGGCTCACCCCTCCACTTT. This encodes CAGGGTGGSPLHF.

The table lists this clone with a few counts. V gene TRBV4-1 combines with J gene TRBJ2-1; no reliable D call. This CDR3 comprises 16 residues. V gave up 1 base and J gave up 4 bases, with 14 bases separating them. From germline, CDR1 is MGHRA and CDR2 YSYEKL. The CDR3 loop is CASSQADLFSYNEQFF. The CDR3 DNA reads TGCGCCAGCAGCCAAGCGGACCTCTTCAGTTACAATGAGCAGTTCTTC.

Of note for this clone: This may be a read error, as it is one base from a much larger clone. The J gene is TRBJ2-7, the V gene TRBV30, with unresolved D. Trimming removed 3 bases from V and 2 bases from J, with 14 bases in between. CDR3 length: 14 amino acids. Germline values: CDR1 GTSNPN, CDR2 SVGIG (reference sequence). The chain's CDR3 is CAWRRRAHTYEQYF. The CDR3 nucleotides read TGTGCCTGGAGACGTCGGGCCCACACCTACGAGCAGTACTTC. Full variable domain (outside the CDR3, taken from reference TRBV30 and TRBJ2-7): SQTIHQWPATLVQPVGSPLSLECTVEGTSNPNLYWYRQAAGRGLQLLFYSVGIGQISSEVPQNLSASRPQDRQFILSSKKLLLSDSGFYLCAWRRRAHTYEQYFGPGTRLTVT.

This clone was detected ten times or more. This chain connects TRBV5-6 to TRBJ2-7, with a tentative D call TRBD1 (5 bases). Germline-derived CDR1 and CDR2 are SGHDT and YYEEEE. CDR3 length: 15 amino acids. Trimming left V 3 bases short and J 5 bases short, with 18 bases between. CDR3 in amino acids: CASSSYFDGADEQYF. CDR3 bases: TGTGCCAGCAGCTCCTATTTCGATGGGGCAGACGAGCAGTACTTC.

This clone was seen a handful of times. V is TRBV19 and J is TRBJ2-3, with D possibly being TRBD2 (5 bases). CDR3 size: 15 residues. Trimming stripped 0 bases from V and 4 bases from J, with 11 bases between. Germline V gene sequence: CDR1 LNHDA, CDR2 SQIVND (reference sequence). The CDR3 loop is CASSIDPGNADTQYF. The CDR3 DNA sequence: TGTGCCAGTAGTATAGACCCGGGGAATGCAGATACGCAGTATTTT.

This clone was observed at least ten times. The V gene is TRBV4-1, the J gene TRBJ1-6; D uncertain. V lost 0 bases and J lost 6, with 9 bases in between. The CDR3 is 15 residues long. Germline-derived CDR1 and CDR2 are MGHRA and YSYEKL. The CDR3 nucleotides are TGCGCCAGCAGCCAAGAGGAAAGGTCTAATTCACCCCTCCACTTT. It yields the protein CASSQEERSNSPLHF.

This clone was recorded many times. The chain recombines TRBV4-1 with TRBJ2-5; 15 positions agree with TRBD2. The J segment lost 5 bases and the V segment lost 4 bases, leaving 5 bases of the junction unmatched. Germline values: CDR1 MGHRA, CDR2 YSYEKL. This CDR3 spans 16 amino acids. The CDR3 DNA is TGCGCCAGCAGCCCTGGACTAGCGGGAGGGCTGGAGACCCAGTACTTC. Translated, it gives CASSPGLAGGLETQYF.

At least ten counts were recorded for this clone. This chain joins TRBV24-1 and TRBJ2-5, with D possibly being TRBD1 (6 bases). Trimming took off 0 bases at V and 2 bases at J, with 21 bases between the two ends. The CDR3 runs to 19 residues. The germline V gene encodes CDR1 KGHDR and CDR2 SFDVKD. The CDR3 nucleotides are TGTGCCACCAGTGATTTGAAAACAGGGCAGCGTCTAGGGCAAGAGACCCAGTACTTC. Translating gives CATSDLKTGQRLGQETQYF.

This clone was counted at least ten times. The chain couples TRBV2 to TRBJ1-4; 9 nucleotides line up with TRBD1. The junction had 9 bases not matched to a gene; V was cut back by 11 bases and J by 8 bases. This CDR3 region has 13 residues. Germline CDR1 and CDR2: SNHLY and FYNNEI. The CDR3 loop reads CAGRQGVLEKLFF. DNA for the CDR3: TGTGCCGGGAGACAGGGGGTGTTAGAAAAACTGTTTTTT.

There are many counts of this clone. CDR3 coding DNA: TGCGCCAGCAGCCAAGATTGGACTAGCGGGAGGGATACGCAGTATTTT. Translating it yields CASSQDWTSGRDTQYF. This sequence joins TRBV4-1 and TRBJ2-3, with 14 bases matching TRBD2. V shed 0 bases, J shed 6 bases, and the junction held 2 bases outside the gene matches. The CDR3 runs to 16 residues. CDR1 MGHRA and CDR2 YSYEKL come from the germline V gene.

This clone was found many times. Mismatch with germline at one junction end may stem from a read error. The rearrangement links TRBV6-2 or TRBV6-3 to TRBJ1-2; TRBD1 agrees at 7 bases. The V gene's germline CDR1 is MNHEY and CDR2 SVGEGT. This CDR3 is built from 12 residues. The CDR3 coding sequence is TGCGCGACAAAAGACAGGGAGGCTGGCTACACCTTC. Translating it yields CATKDREAGYTF.

As regards this clone: An end of the junction differs from the germline gene, which may be a read error. The chain carries TRBV20-1 and TRBJ2-7; 9 nucleotides agree with TRBD2. The CDR3 runs 16 residues. Germline V CDR1 and CDR2: DFQATT, SNEGSKA (reference sequence). The CDR3 loop reads CSARERKREASYELYF. CDR3 nucleotides: TGCAGTGCTAGAGAGCGGAAGCGGGAGGCGTCCTACGAGCTGTACTTC.

This clone is medium-sized. The J gene is TRBJ1-1, the V gene TRBV27; D might be TRBD1 (5 bases). In germline, CDR1 is MNHEY, CDR2 SMNVEV (reference sequence). CDR3 length: 13 residues. V lost 3 bases, J lost 5 bases, and 10 bases lay in between. The CDR3 loop is CASSLTEGTEAFF. The CDR3 DNA reads as TGTGCCAGCAGTTTGACAGAGGGGACTGAAGCTTTCTTT.

This clone was recorded a few times. The chain combines TRBV5-6 with TRBJ1-3; no clear D gene. Germline-derived CDR1 and CDR2 are SGHDT and YYEEEE. The CDR3 runs to 14 residues. Deletions cut 2 bases from V and 0 bases from J, with 6 bases between. The chain's CDR3 is CASSFASSGNTIYF. The CDR3 DNA reads as TGTGCCAGCAGCTTCGCCTCCTCTGGAAACACCATATATTTT.

CDR3 DNA sequence: TGCAGTGCTCCGGAGCGGTTAGCGGGAGTGGGGACCGGGGAGCTGTTTTTT. Amino acid sequence: CSAPERLAGVGTGELFF. The chain joins TRBV20-1 to TRBJ2-2; TRBD2 matches 9 bases. J was trimmed by 5 bases and V by 5 bases; bases with no gene match: 15. The CDR3 spans 17 residues. Germline values: CDR1 DFQATT, CDR2 SNEGSKA (reference sequence).

This clone was recorded a few times. Its ends do not fully match the called genes, so a read error is possible. This chain links TRBV6-1 with TRBJ1-1; D gene ambiguous. CDR1 MNHNS and CDR2 SASEGT come from the germline V gene. There are 11 residues in the CDR3. CDR3 region: CASSIGPEASF. The CDR3 DNA is TGTGCCAGCAGCATTGGGCCTGAAGCTTCCTTT.

The chain has TRBV12-5 and TRBJ1-2, with D unresolved. Trimming stripped 6 bases from V and 5 bases from J, with 16 bases between. Germline V gene data show CDR1 as LGHNT and CDR2 as FRNRAP. This CDR3 comprises 14 residues. The CDR3 sequence is CASGPAGWWYGYTF. For the CDR3, the DNA is TGTGCTAGTGGCCCAGCGGGGTGGTGGTATGGCTACACCTTC.

This clone was seen a few times. The chain recombines TRBV6-1 with TRBJ2-7, with 7 bases matching TRBD1. The CDR3 runs to 13 residues. CDR1 is MNHNS, CDR2 SASEGT, per germline. V dropped 5 bases and J dropped 5; count of bases not matched to a gene: 6. CDR3 in DNA: TGTGCCAGCAGTATCCTACAGGGGAACGAGCAGTACTTC. Translated, it gives CASSILQGNEQYF.

This clone was counted many times. This chain links TRBV10-3 with TRBJ2-3, with TRBD2 matching 11 bases. V lost 4 bases and J lost 4; bases outside the gene matches: 7. The CDR3 runs 16 residues. Germline CDR1 reads ENHRY; CDR2 reads SYGVKD. The CDR3 loop is CAISVTSGSGADTQYF. The CDR3 DNA follows: TGTGCCATCAGTGTAACTAGCGGGAGTGGGGCAGATACGCAGTATTTT.

This clone has at least ten counts. This chain connects TRBV6-1 to TRBJ2-3; possibly TRBD2 for D (7 bases). V lost 4 bases, J lost 8 bases, and 13 bases lay in between. CDR1 is MNHNS and CDR2 is SASEGT in the germline V gene. CDR3 length equals 13 residues. The CDR3 region is CASSGARGGTQYF. CDR3 in DNA: TGTGCCAGCAGTGGTGCTAGGGGGGGTACGCAGTATTTT.

This clone was counted a few times. This rearrangement joins TRBV2 to TRBJ1-3, with a tentative D call TRBD1 (5 bases). Germline V gene lookup returns CDR1 SNHLY and CDR2 FYNNEI. This CDR3 region has 14 residues. Trimming removed 3 bases from V and 2 bases from J, with 8 bases in between. The CDR3 DNA reads TGTGCCAGCAGTGAGCAGGGAGCTGGAAACACCATATATTTT. The encoded protein is CASSEQGAGNTIYF. The whole variable domain, remainder taken from reference TRBV2 and TRBJ1-3, is EPEVTQTPSHQVTQMGQEVILRCVPISNHLYFYWYRQILGQKVEFLVSFYNNEISEKSEIFDDQFSVERPDGSNFTLKIRSTKLEDSAMYFCASSEQGAGNTIYFGEGSWLTVV.

This clone came up a few times. An end of the junction differs from the germline gene, which may be a read error. V usage is TRBV6-1 and J usage is TRBJ2-7, with 9 bases aligning to TRBD2. Germline V gives CDR1 MNHNS, CDR2 SASEGT. The length of the CDR3 is 15 residues. The CDR3 protein is CSSLTLAGLSYEQYF. In DNA form, the CDR3 reads TGTTCCAGCCTAACCCTAGCGGGGCTTTCCTACGAGCAGTACTTC.